A selection of T cell receptor beta chains follows, all from one sample in a study of early T cells in non-severe SARS-CoV-2 infection. One entry per CDR3 protein results from TCRdb running MiXCR on the 5' RACE reads. In the table there are some 60,000 distinct CDR3 sequences, approximately 7.7% of which are singletons. The sequencing sample was made of whole blood. Receptor source: an adult who was a healthcare worker with PCR-confirmed SARS-CoV-2 infection or an uninfected control (not recorded which). Both conserved end residues are part of each CDR3. A D gene is named only where the DNA matches it firmly. Size is omitted from some rows. Given values are once, few, many or a class for expanded clones.

v_gene: TRBV28; d_gene: NA; abundance: few; j_gene: TRBJ2-5; CDR3nt: TGTGCCAGCAGGCCCAGCTTCAGGGGTATGGAGACCCAGTACTTC; CDR3aa: CASRPSFRGMETQYF
v_gene: TRBV14; d_gene: NA; abundance: many; j_gene: TRBJ1-1; CDR3nt: TGTGCCAGCAGCCTTCAGGGAGGAACTGAAGCTTTCTTT; CDR3aa: CASSLQGGTEAFF
v_gene: TRBV28; d_gene: NA; abundance: once; j_gene: TRBJ2-2; CDR3nt: TGTGCCAGCACCCACGGACGGGTGTACATTCCCGGGGAGCTGTTTTTT; CDR3aa: CASTHGRVYIPGELFF
v_gene: TRBV10-2; d_gene: TRBD1; abundance: many; j_gene: TRBJ2-7; CDR3nt: TGCGCCAGCAGTGACCCCGGACAGGGACGATCCTACGAGCAGTACTTC; CDR3aa: CASSDPGQGRSYEQYF
v_gene: TRBV19; d_gene: TRBD1; abundance: many; j_gene: TRBJ2-2; CDR3nt: TGTGCCAGTATGGGCGGGACAGGGGACACCGGGGAGCTGTTTTTT; CDR3aa: CASMGGTGDTGELFF
v_gene: TRBV27; d_gene: NA; abundance: NA; j_gene: TRBJ2-7; CDR3nt: TGTGCCAGCAACGGACAGTTCTCCTACGAGCAGTACTTC; CDR3aa: CASNGQFSYEQYF
v_gene: TRBV6-2/TRBV6-3; d_gene: NA; abundance: many; j_gene: TRBJ2-1; CDR3nt: TGTGCCAGCAGTTACTCCCCTTCAACAGGGCTTTACAATGAGCAGTTCTTC; CDR3aa: CASSYSPSTGLYNEQFF
v_gene: TRBV7-9; d_gene: TRBD2; abundance: many; j_gene: TRBJ2-1; CDR3nt: TGTGCCAGCAGCGCTCCCATTGGGACTAGTCAGGATGAGCAGTTCTTC; CDR3aa: CASSAPIGTSQDEQFF
v_gene: TRBV9; d_gene: NA; abundance: NA; j_gene: TRBJ1-2; CDR3nt: TGTGCCAGCAGCGTGAGCGGGGGAAGTGTCTATGGCTACACCTTC; CDR3aa: CASSVSGGSVYGYTF
v_gene: TRBV20-1; d_gene: NA; abundance: many; j_gene: TRBJ2-2; CDR3nt: TGCAGTGCTAGATGGCGGGGCGACACCGGGGAGCTGTTTTTT; CDR3aa: CSARWRGDTGELFF
v_gene: TRBV2; d_gene: TRBD1; abundance: NA; j_gene: TRBJ1-2; CDR3nt: TGTGCCAGCAGTACTATACAGGGGCCCTATGGCTACACCTTC; CDR3aa: CASSTIQGPYGYTF
v_gene: TRBV18; d_gene: TRBD2; abundance: NA; j_gene: TRBJ2-2; CDR3nt: TGTGCCAGCTCACCGGTCGGACTAGCGGGCCTAGCCGGGGAGCTGTTTTTT; CDR3aa: CASSPVGLAGLAGELFF
v_gene: TRBV20-1; d_gene: TRBD2; abundance: NA; j_gene: TRBJ2-7; CDR3nt: TGCAGTGCTGGCCGACTAGCGGGCTCCTACGAGCAGTACTTC; CDR3aa: CSAGRLAGSYEQYF
v_gene: TRBV4-1; d_gene: NA; abundance: many; j_gene: TRBJ2-4; CDR3nt: TGCGCCAGCAGCCGGATGGGGGACATTCAGTACTTC; CDR3aa: CASSRMGDIQYF
v_gene: TRBV20-1; d_gene: NA; abundance: many; j_gene: TRBJ2-7; CDR3nt: TGCAGTGCCCCGGTCGTCTCCAGCCACGAGCAGTACTTC; CDR3aa: CSAPVVSSHEQYF
v_gene: TRBV20-1; d_gene: NA; abundance: NA; j_gene: TRBJ2-7; CDR3nt: TGCAGTGCCTTACAGGGTAGCGCCTACGAGCAGTACTTC; CDR3aa: CSALQGSAYEQYF
v_gene: TRBV7-8; d_gene: TRBD2; abundance: many; j_gene: TRBJ2-1; CDR3nt: TGTGCCAGCAGCCCTCGACTAGCGGGAGGACATGAGCAGTTCTTC; CDR3aa: CASSPRLAGGHEQFF
v_gene: TRBV20-1; d_gene: TRBD2; abundance: many; j_gene: TRBJ2-3; CDR3nt: TGCAGTGCTCCGGGACTAGCGGGAGAGCTGTATACGCAGTATTTT; CDR3aa: CSAPGLAGELYTQYF
v_gene: TRBV18; d_gene: NA; abundance: few; j_gene: TRBJ1-2; CDR3nt: TGTGCCAGCACTTTGGACAACGAAGGCTATGGCTACACCTTC; CDR3aa: CASTLDNEGYGYTF
v_gene: TRBV20-1; d_gene: TRBD2; abundance: NA; j_gene: TRBJ2-2; CDR3nt: TGCAGTGCTACGCTACCTTCGACTAGCGGGAGGGTCCGAAACGGGGAGCTGTTTTTT; CDR3aa: CSATLPSTSGRVRNGELFF
v_gene: TRBV7-2; d_gene: NA; abundance: many; j_gene: TRBJ2-2; CDR3nt: TGTGCCAGCAGCTTACTGGTAGCGACCAACACCGGGGAGCTGTTTTTT; CDR3aa: CASSLLVATNTGELFF
v_gene: TRBV20-1; d_gene: TRBD2; abundance: NA; j_gene: TRBJ2-1; CDR3nt: TGCAGTGCTAGACCAACGACTAGCAGAATCTACAATGAGCAGTTCTTC; CDR3aa: CSARPTTSRIYNEQFF
v_gene: TRBV30; d_gene: TRBD2; abundance: many; j_gene: TRBJ2-2; CDR3nt: TGTGCCTGGAATGGGGGGAGGGCCTGGACCGGGGAGCTGTTTTTT; CDR3aa: CAWNGGRAWTGELFF
v_gene: TRBV10-2; d_gene: NA; abundance: few; j_gene: TRBJ1-2; CDR3nt: TGCGCCAGCAATGAAGGGGCTGACGGCTACACCTTC; CDR3aa: CASNEGADGYTF
v_gene: TRBV2; d_gene: TRBD1; abundance: many; j_gene: TRBJ2-1; CDR3nt: TGTGCCAGCAGTCAGACAGGGGGCAGGTACAATGAGCAGTTCTTC; CDR3aa: CASSQTGGRYNEQFF
v_gene: TRBV18; d_gene: NA; abundance: many; j_gene: TRBJ1-1; CDR3nt: TGTGCCAGCTCACCCGACGGGGGAGGGACTGAAGCTTTCTTT; CDR3aa: CASSPDGGGTEAFF
v_gene: TRBV7-8; d_gene: NA; abundance: NA; j_gene: TRBJ2-2; CDR3nt: TGTGCCAGCAGCAATTTTATAGGCAGCACCGGGGAGCTGTTTTTT; CDR3aa: CASSNFIGSTGELFF
v_gene: TRBV14; d_gene: NA; abundance: many; j_gene: TRBJ1-1; CDR3nt: TGTGCCAGCAGCCAAGAGCCAGGGACTGAAGCTTTCTTT; CDR3aa: CASSQEPGTEAFF
v_gene: TRBV9; d_gene: TRBD1; abundance: many; j_gene: TRBJ2-1; CDR3nt: TGTGCCAGCAGCGTCGAGGGGGCAGCTAGCTCCTACAATGAGCAGTTCTTC; CDR3aa: CASSVEGAASSYNEQFF
v_gene: TRBV19; d_gene: TRBD1; abundance: many; j_gene: TRBJ1-2; CDR3nt: TGTGCCAGTAGGAGGACAGGGGGTCCCTATGGCTACACCTTC; CDR3aa: CASRRTGGPYGYTF
v_gene: TRBV7-9; d_gene: NA; abundance: few; j_gene: TRBJ1-3; CDR3nt: TGTGCCAGCAGCTTAGCCTGGCGCTCTGGAAACACCATATATTTT; CDR3aa: CASSLAWRSGNTIYF